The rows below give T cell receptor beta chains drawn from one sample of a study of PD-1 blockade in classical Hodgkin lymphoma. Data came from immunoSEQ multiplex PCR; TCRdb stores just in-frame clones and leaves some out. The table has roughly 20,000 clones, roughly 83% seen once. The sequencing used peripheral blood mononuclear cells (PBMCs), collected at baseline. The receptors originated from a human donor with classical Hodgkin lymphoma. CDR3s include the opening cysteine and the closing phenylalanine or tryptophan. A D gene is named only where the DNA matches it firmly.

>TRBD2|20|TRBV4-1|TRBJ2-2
CASSQPFPGLAGANTGELFF
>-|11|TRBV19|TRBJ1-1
CASIRGTEAFF
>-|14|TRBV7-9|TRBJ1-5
CASSHWGVNQPQHF
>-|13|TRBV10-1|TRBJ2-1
CASSPRASNEQFF
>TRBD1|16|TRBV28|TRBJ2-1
CASSRPGQGPYNEQFF
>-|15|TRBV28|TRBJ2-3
CASRTGTYSTDTQYF
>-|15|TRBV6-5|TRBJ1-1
CASSYSTEGNTEAFF
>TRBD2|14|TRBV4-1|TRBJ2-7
CASSGELAGYEQYF
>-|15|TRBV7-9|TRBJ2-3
CASSLGRDRTDTQYF
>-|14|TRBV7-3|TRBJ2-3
CASSLGPYTDTQYF
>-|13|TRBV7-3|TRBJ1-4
CDVGGATNEKLFF
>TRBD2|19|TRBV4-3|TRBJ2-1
CASSQDNLVAGGLYNEQFF
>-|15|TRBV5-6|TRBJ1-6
CASRITSSYNSPLHF
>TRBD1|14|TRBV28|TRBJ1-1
CASSTTGGYPEAFF
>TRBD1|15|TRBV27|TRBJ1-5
CASSQRTGLNQPQHF
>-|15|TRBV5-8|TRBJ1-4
CASSPWEGVVEKLFF
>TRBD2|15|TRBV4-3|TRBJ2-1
CASSQEAGGYNEQFF
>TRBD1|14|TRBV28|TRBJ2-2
CAGRTGVNTGELFF
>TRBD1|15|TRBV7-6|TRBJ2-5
CASSSPSGGGETQYF
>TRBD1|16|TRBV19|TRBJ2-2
CASSTLPGQGSGELFF
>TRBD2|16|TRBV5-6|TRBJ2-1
CASSLAGVAGGNEQFF
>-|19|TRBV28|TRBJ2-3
CASSLIRVGDWLVVDTQYF
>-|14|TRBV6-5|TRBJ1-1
CASSPSVMNTEAFF
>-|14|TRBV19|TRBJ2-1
CASRLGGRYNEQFF
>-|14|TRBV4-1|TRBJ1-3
CASSQGASGNTIYF
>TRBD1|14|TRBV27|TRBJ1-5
CASSFYRGDQPQHF
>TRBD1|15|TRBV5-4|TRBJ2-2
CASSAGTGFTGELFF
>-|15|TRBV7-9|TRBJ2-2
CASSLRDGWTGELFF
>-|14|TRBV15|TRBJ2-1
CATSHSPRENEQFF
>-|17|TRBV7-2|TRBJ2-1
CASSLAGRMGAGNEQFF
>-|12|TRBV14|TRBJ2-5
CASSLAWETQYF
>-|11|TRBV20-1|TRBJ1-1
CSAIVVTEAFF
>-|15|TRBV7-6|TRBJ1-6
CASSTSWEGNSPLHF
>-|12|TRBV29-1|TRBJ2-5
CSVAPGKETQYF
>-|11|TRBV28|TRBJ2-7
CASRGGYEQYF
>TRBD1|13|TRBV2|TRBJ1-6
CASSGRGKSPLHF
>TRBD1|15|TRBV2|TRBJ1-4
CASRWGQVPNEKLFF
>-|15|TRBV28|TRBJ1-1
CASSLRRAGHTEAFF
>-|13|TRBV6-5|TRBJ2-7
CASSFFQGQEQYF
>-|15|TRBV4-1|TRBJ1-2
CASSQAPGPNYGYTF
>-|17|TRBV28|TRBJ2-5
CASSWGTRQEMGETQYF
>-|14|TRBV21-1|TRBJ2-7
CASQGKQGSYEQYF
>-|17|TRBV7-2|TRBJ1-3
CASSLTATANSGNTIYF
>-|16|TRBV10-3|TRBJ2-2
CAISRPLGTNTGELFF
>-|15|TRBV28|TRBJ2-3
CASSPLGGSTDTQYF
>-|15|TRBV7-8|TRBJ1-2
CASSPRSVANYGYTF
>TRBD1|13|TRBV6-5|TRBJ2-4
CASSLDRGKIQYF
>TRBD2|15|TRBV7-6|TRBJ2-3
CASSRGGERLDTQYF